This T cell receptor (beta chain) emerged from a study of control samples from healthy donors and cancer patients. Trimming stripped 6 bases from V and 4 bases from J, with 12 bases between. The CDR3 spans 13 residues. Germline V gene lookup returns CDR1 MNHEY and CDR2 SMNVEV (reference sequence). Clones were read by immunoSEQ multiplex PCR, and TCRdb kept only the in-frame ones, dropping some. The data contain 95,000 to 150,000 clones, roughly 92% of them singletons. Sequencing input: blood. This TCR came from a woman aged 18-29 years in good health. This chain links TRBV27 with TRBJ1-2; no clear D. This chain's CDR3 is CASREGATYGYTF. DNA for the CDR3: TGTGCCAGCAGGGAGGGAGCAACCTATGGCTACACCTTC.